This T cell receptor beta chain was obtained from a study of spatial heterogeneity in lung cancer. Regarding the study as a whole: How many expanded intratumoral alpha and beta TCRs were present tracked the tumor mutation count, which was a count of nonsynonymous mutations.

This clonotype is termed medium-sized. Its antigen is unknown. The time point denotes: sample taken at primary tumor resection. Untreated early-stage non-small cell lung cancer patients, 55 to 85 in total, were the donors. This CDR3 contains 16 residues. The trim removed 3 bases at V and 4 bases at J, leaving 7 bases unmatched. Germline V gives CDR1 SGHTA, CDR2 FQGNSA. Unique molecular identifiers, one per molecule, were present on every TCR cDNA molecule. Each CDR3 protein is one row after TCRdb ran MiXCR on the 5' RACE reads. The sample lists more than 20,000 distinct CDR3 sequences; more than 2.5% were seen once.

Sequenced here: lung tumor tissue, sampled at surgery. The sequence was collected from a male donor with early-stage non-small cell lung cancer. V gene TRBV7-2 combines with J gene TRBJ2-3; 10 bases fit TRBD2. This CDR3 reads CASSFASGSVSDTQYF. CDR3 DNA: TGTGCCAGCAGCTTTGCTAGCGGGAGTGTATCAGATACGCAGTATTTT.